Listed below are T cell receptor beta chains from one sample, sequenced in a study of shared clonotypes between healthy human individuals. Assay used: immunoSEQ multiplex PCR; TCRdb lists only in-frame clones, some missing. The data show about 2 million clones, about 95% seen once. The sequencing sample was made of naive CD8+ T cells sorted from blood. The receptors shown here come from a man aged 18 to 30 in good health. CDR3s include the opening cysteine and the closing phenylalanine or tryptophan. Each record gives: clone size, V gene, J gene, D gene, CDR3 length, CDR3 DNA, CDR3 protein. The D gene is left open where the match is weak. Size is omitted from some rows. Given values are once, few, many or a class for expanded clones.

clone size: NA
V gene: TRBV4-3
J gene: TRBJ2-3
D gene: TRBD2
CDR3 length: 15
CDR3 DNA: TGCGCCAGCAGCCACACTAGCGGTAGCACAGATACGCAGTATTTT
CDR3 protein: CASSHTSGSTDTQYF

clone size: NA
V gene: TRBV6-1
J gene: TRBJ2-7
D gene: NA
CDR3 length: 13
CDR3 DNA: TGTGCCAGCAGTGCCGGGTCCACCTACGAGCAGTACTTC
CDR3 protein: CASSAGSTYEQYF

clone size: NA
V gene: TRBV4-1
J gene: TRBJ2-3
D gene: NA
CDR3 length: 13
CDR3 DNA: TGCGCCAGCAGCCAAGTTTCCCCAGATACGCAGTATTTT
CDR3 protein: CASSQVSPDTQYF

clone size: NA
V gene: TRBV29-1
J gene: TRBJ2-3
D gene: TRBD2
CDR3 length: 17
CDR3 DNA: TGCAGCGTTGGTGGACTAGCGGGAGTCGGAGGCACAGATACGCAGTATTTT
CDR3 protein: CSVGGLAGVGGTDTQYF

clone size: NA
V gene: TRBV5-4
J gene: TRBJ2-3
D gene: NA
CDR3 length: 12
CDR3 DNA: TGTGCCAGCAGCAAAGTACCAGATACGCAGTATTTT
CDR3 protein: CASSKVPDTQYF

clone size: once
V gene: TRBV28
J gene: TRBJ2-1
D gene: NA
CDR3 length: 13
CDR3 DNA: TGTGCCAGCAGCCCCGGGTTCTACAATGAGCAGTTCTTC
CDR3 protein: CASSPGFYNEQFF

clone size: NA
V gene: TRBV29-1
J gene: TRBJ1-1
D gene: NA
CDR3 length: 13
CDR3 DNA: TGCAGCGTTTGGGCAGGGATGAACACTGAAGCTTTCTTT
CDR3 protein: CSVWAGMNTEAFF

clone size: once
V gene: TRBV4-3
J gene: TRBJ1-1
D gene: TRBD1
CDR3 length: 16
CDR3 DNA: TGCGCCAGCAGCCAAGAGCCGGGACAGATGAACACTGAAGCTTTCTTT
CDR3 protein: CASSQEPGQMNTEAFF

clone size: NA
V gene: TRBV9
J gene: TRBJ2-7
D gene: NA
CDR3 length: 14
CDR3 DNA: TGTGCCAGCAGCGTAGGTGGGGGCTTCTACGAGCAGTACTTC
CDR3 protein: CASSVGGGFYEQYF

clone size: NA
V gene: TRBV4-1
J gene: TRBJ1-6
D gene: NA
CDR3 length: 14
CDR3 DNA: TGCGCCAGCAGCCAAGATAGAGGTAATTCACCCCTCCACTTT
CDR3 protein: CASSQDRGNSPLHF

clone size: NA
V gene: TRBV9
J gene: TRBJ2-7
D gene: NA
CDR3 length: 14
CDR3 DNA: TGTGCCAGCAGCGTAGGCCCAGGGATGTACGAGCAGTACTTC
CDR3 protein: CASSVGPGMYEQYF

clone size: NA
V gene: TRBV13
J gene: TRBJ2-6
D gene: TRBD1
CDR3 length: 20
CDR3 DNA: TGTGCCAGCAGCTCTGACGGGACAGGGATTGGGAAAGCTGGGGCCAACGTCCTGACTTTC
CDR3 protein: CASSSDGTGIGKAGANVLTF

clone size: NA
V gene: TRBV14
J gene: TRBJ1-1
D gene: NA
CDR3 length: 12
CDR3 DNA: TGTGCCAGCAGCCCCCTAGTCACTGAAGCTTTCTTT
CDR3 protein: CASSPLVTEAFF

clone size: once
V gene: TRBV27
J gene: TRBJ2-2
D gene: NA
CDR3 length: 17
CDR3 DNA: TGTGCCAGCAGTTTATTAACGTCCCGGGGGGCGGCCGGGGAGCTGTTTTTT
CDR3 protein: CASSLLTSRGAAGELFF

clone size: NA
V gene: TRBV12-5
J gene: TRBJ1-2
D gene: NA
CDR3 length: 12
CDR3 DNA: TGTGCTAGTGGTTCTCAGGGGCTTGGCTACACCTTC
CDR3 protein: CASGSQGLGYTF

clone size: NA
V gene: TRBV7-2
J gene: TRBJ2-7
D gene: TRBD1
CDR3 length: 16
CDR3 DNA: TGTGCCAGCAGCTTGGGGGCCGGGACAGGGGGCTACGAGCAGTACTTC
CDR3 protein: CASSLGAGTGGYEQYF

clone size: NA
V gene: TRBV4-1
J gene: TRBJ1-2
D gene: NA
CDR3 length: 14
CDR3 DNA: TGCGCCAGCAGCCAAGTTGGGGACACCTATGGCTACACCTTC
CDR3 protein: CASSQVGDTYGYTF

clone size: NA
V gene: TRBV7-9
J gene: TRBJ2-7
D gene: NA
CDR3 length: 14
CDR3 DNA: TGTGCCAGCAGCTTCGACGGTTCCTCCTACGAGCAGTACTTC
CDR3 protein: CASSFDGSSYEQYF